This paragraph reports one T cell receptor (beta chain). Antigen: not known. The CDR3 has 13 residues. Per germline, CDR1 LNHDA and CDR2 SQIVND (reference sequence). Trimming cost V 5 bases and J 4 bases, with 12 bases left between them. This specimen belongs to a study of cytomegalovirus exposure and HLA in healthy donors. Findings and caveats of the study: The study recorded about 160 TCR beta chains that were cytomegalovirus-associated. Reports described diagnosis of cytomegalovirus status by the classifier as highly specific and sensitive. Despite most TCR sequences being rare, some public TCRs occurred in many donors.

The donors belonged to the approximately 120-subject validation cohort, separate from the approximately 700-subject first cohort. The assay was immunoSEQ multiplex PCR, and TCRdb's table has in-frame clones only and misses some. This sample has fewer than 200,000 clones, with 87% found just once. What was sequenced was PBMCs. The sequence derives from a woman aged 25 to 39 in good health and CMV-seronegative. The rearrangement links TRBV19 to TRBJ2-7; a weak D match, TRBD2 (5 bases). The chain's CDR3 is CASSFGNPYEQYF. The DNA of the CDR3 is TGTGCCAGTAGTTTCGGGAACCCGTACGAGCAGTACTTC.